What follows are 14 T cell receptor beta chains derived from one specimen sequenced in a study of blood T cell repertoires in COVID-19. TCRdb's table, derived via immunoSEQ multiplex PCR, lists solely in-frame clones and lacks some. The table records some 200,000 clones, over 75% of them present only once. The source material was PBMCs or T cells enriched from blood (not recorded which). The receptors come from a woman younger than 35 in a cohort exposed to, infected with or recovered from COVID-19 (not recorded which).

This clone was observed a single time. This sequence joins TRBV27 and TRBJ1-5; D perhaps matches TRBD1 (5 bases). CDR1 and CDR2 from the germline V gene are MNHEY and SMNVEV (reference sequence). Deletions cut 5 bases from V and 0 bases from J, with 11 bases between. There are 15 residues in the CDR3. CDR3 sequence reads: CASSRGGVSNQPQHF. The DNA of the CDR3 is TGTGCCAGCAGTCGCGGGGGGGTTAGCAATCAGCCCCAGCATTTT.

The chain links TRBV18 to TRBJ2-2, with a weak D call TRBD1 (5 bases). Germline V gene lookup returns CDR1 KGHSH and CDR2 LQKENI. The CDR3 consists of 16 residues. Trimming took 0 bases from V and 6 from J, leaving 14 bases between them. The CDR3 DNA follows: TGTGCCAGCTCACCACCGACTCGGGCAGGGTCCGGGGAGCTGTTTTTT. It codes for CASSPPTRAGSGELFF.

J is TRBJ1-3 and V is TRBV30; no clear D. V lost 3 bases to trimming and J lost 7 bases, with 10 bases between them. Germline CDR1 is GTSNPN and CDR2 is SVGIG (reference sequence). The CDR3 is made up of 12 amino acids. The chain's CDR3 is CAWSHPGNTIYF. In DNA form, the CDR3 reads TGTGCCTGGAGCCACCCGGGGAACACCATATATTTT.

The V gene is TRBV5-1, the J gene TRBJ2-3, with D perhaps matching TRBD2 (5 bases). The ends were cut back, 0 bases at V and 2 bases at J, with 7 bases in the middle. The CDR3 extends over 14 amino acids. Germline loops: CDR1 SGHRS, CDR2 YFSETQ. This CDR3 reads CASSLEEATDTQYF. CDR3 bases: TGCGCCAGCAGCTTGGAGGAGGCCACAGATACGCAGTATTTT.

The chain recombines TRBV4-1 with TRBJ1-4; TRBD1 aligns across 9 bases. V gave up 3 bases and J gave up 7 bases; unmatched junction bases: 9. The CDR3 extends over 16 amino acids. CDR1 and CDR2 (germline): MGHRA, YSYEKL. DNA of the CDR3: TGCGCCAGCAGCCAGCCCACCGGGACAGGGAGTGAAAAACTGTTTTTT. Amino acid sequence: CASSQPTGTGSEKLFF.

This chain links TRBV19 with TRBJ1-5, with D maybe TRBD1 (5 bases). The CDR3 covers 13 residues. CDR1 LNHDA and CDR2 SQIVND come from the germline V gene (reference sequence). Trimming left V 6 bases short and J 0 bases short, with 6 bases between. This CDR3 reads CASRTDSNQPQHF. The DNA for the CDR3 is TGTGCCAGTAGGACAGATAGCAATCAGCCCCAGCATTTT. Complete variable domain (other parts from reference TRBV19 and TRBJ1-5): DGGITQSPKYLFRKEGQNVTLSCEQNLNHDAMYWYRQDPGQGLRLIYYSQIVNDFQKGDIAEGYSVSREKKESFPLTVTSAQKNPTAFYLCASRTDSNQPQHFGDGTRLSIL.

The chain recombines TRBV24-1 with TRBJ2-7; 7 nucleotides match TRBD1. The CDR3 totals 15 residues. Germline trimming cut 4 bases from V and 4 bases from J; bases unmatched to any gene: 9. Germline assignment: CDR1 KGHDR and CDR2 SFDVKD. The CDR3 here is CATSDPRTGGYEQYF. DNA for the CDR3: TGTGCCACCAGTGACCCCCGGACAGGAGGTTACGAGCAGTACTTC.

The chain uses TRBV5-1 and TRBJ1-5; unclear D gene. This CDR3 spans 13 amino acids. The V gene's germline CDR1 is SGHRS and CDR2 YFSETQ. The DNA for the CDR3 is TGCACCACGAGGGTTTATAGCAATCAGCCCCAGCATTTT. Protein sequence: CTTRVYSNQPQHF.

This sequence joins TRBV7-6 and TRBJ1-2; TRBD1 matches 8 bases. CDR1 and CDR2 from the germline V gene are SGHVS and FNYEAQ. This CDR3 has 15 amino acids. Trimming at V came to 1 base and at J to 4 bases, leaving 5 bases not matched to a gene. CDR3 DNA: TGTGCCAGCAGCTTAGACGCAGGGGGCGGCTATGGCTACACCTTC. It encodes CASSLDAGGGYGYTF.

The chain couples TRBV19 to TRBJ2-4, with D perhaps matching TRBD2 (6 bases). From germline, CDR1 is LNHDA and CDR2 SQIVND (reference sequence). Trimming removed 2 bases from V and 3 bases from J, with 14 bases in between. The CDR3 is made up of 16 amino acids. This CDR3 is CASSITGRSGKNIQYF. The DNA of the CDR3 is TGTGCCAGTAGTATAACCGGGAGATCGGGCAAAAACATTCAGTACTTC.

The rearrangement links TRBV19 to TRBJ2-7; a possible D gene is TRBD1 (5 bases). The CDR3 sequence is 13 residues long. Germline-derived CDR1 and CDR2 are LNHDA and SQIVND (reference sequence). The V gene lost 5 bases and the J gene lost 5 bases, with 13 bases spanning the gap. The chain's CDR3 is CASSPRQSHEQYF. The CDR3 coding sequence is TGTGCCAGTAGTCCTCGACAGAGCCACGAGCAGTACTTC.

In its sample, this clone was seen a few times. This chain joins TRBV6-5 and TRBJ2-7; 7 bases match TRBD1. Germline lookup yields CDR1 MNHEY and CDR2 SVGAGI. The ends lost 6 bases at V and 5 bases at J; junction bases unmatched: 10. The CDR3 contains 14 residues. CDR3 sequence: CASRYDRDLNEQYF. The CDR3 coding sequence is TGTGCCAGCAGATATGACAGGGACCTTAACGAGCAGTACTTC.

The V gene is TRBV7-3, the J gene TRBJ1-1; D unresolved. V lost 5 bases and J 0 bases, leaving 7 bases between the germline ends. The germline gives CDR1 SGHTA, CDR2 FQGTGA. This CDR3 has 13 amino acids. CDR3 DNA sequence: TGTGCCAGCAGCAACGGTATGAACACTGAAGCTTTCTTT. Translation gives CASSNGMNTEAFF.

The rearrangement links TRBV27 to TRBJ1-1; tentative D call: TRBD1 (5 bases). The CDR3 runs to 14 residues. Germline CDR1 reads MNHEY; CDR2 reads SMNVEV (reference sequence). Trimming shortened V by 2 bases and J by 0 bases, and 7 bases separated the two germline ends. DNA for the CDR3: TGTGCCAGCAGTTTAGCCAGGGTGAACACTGAAGCTTTCTTT. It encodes CASSLARVNTEAFF.